This TCR beta chain emerged from a study of cytomegalovirus exposure and HLA in healthy donors. Per the germline V gene, CDR1 is SGHAT and CDR2 is FQNNGV. This CDR3 has 13 residues. V gave up 3 bases and J gave up 1 base, with 6 bases separating them. With 60 Vbeta and 13 Jbeta primers, the PCR was carried out. The method was immunoSEQ multiplex PCR; TCRdb's version includes in-frame clones alone and lacks a portion of them. The table includes 150,000 or so clones, 75% to 90% detected once. Study-level results: Likely technical artifact: a cluster of highly shared sequence variants.

Points on this clone: As yet, its antigen is unknown.

V gene TRBV11-2 combines with J gene TRBJ1-1; D is possibly TRBD1 (5 bases). Specimen: PBMCs. The TCR sequence derives from a man aged 18 to 35 in good health and CMV-seropositive. CDR3 in amino acids: CASSLGGNTEAFF. As DNA, the CDR3 is TGTGCCAGCAGCTTGGGGGGGAACACTGAAGCTTTCTTT.